The 4 T cell receptor beta chains in this list originate from one sample, sequenced in a study of T cells in Graves' hyperthyroidism and ophthalmopathy. TCR beta CDR3 sequences were amplified from RNA transcripts. Primed by the HTBI set, a first-round RT-PCR was run on the TCR CDR3. TCRdb processed the multiplex PCR reads anew with MiXCR; each CDR3 protein has one entry. This table has 350,000 or so distinct CDR3 sequences, about a sixth appearing once. The sample comprised blood. These receptors were taken from a woman in her forties with Graves' ophthalmopathy.

On this clonotype itself: A much more abundant neighbour one base away suggests this may be a read error. The chain has TRBV27 and TRBJ2-2; D gene uncertain. V lost 6 bases, J lost 6 bases, and 8 bases lay in between. Germline lookup yields CDR1 MNHEY and CDR2 SMNVEV (reference sequence). CDR3 length: 12 amino acids. The CDR3 DNA sequence: TGTGCCAGCAGCTTTATTCCCGGGGAGCTGTTTTTT. This translates into CASSFIPGELFF.

This clonotype was recorded at least ten times. The chain carries TRBV6-1 and TRBJ1-1; the D is unclear. Per germline, CDR1 MNHNS and CDR2 SASEGT. The CDR3 has 12 residues. V lost 5 bases and J lost 6, with 10 bases in between. The CDR3 region is CASSPGRAEAFF. CDR3 sequence (DNA): TGTGCCAGCAGTCCTGGAAGGGCTGAAGCTTTCTTT.

The V gene is TRBV6-5, the J gene TRBJ2-7, with D maybe TRBD1 (6 bases). CDR1 and CDR2 from the germline V gene are MNHEY and SVGAGI. CDR3 length equals 15 residues. Trimming stripped 0 bases from V and 4 bases from J, with 13 bases between. CDR3 protein: CASSYSGQGWYEQYF. For the CDR3, the DNA is TGTGCCAGCAGTTACTCGGGGCAGGGGTGGTACGAGCAGTACTTC.

This clonotype was recorded many times. V and J are TRBV5-4 and TRBJ2-6; D is ambiguous. Germline V gene sequence: CDR1 SGHNT, CDR2 YYREEE (reference sequence). The V and J ends lost 0 bases and 3 bases respectively, with 13 bases between them. CDR3 size: 17 residues. The CDR3 DNA follows: TGTGCCAGCAGCTTGGCTGTGAGCTTGGATGGGGCCAACGTCCTGACTTTC. Its translation is CASSLAVSLDGANVLTF.